Following are 10 T cell receptor beta chains from one sample sequenced in a study of blood T cell repertoires in COVID-19. Method: immunoSEQ multiplex PCR; TCRdb's copy keeps in-frame clones and lacks some. The sample lists a few hundred thousand clones, less than 85% occurring once. Material: peripheral blood. These receptors originate from a woman younger than 30 with acute or convalescent COVID-19.

The sample holds a few counts of this clone. The genes are TRBV6-6 and TRBJ2-7; TRBD2 agrees at 7 bases. This CDR3 is built from 15 residues. Germline-derived CDR1 and CDR2 are MNHNY and SVGAGI (reference sequence). With 6 bases clipped from V and 0 bases from J, the junction kept 8 bases outside the gene matches. CDR3 protein: CASSPASGYSYEQYF. CDR3 sequence (DNA): TGTGCCAGCAGCCCCGCTAGCGGATACTCCTACGAGCAGTACTTC.

J is TRBJ2-1 and V is TRBV6-2 or TRBV6-3; TRBD2 agrees at 14 bases. The V segment lost 5 bases and the J segment 10 bases; nucleotides outside the gene matches: 7. CDR3 length: 15 residues. Germline loops: CDR1 MNHEY, CDR2 SVGEGT. CDR3 region: CASSPTSGGAREQFF. CDR3 DNA: TGTGCCAGCAGTCCGACTAGCGGGGGGGCCAGGGAGCAGTTCTTC.

CDR3 DNA: TGTGCCAGCAGCCAAGAATTCAGCGGGGGTTCGAACACCGGGGAGCTGTTTTTT. This codes for CASSQEFSGGSNTGELFF. J is TRBJ2-2 and V is TRBV3-1 (or the pseudogene TRBV3-2), with 8 positions matching TRBD2. Germline CDR1 LGHDT, CDR2 YNNKEL (reference sequence). The CDR3 sequence is 18 residues long. J lost 0 bases, V lost 0 bases, and 6 bases had no gene match.

The chain recombines TRBV9 with TRBJ1-3; possibly TRBD1 for D (5 bases). The CDR3 extends over 15 amino acids. Germline lookup yields CDR1 SGDLS and CDR2 YYNGEE. V was pared by 5 bases and J by 4 bases, with 16 bases between. The CDR3 DNA reads as TGTGCCAGCAGTCCACCCGGGGGGTTAGGAAACACCATATATTTT. Residues: CASSPPGGLGNTIYF.

The genes are TRBV7-6 and TRBJ1-1, with no clear D. This CDR3 is 13 amino acids long. Deletions cut 9 bases from V and 1 base from J, with 12 bases between. Germline CDR1 and CDR2: SGHVS and FNYEAQ. The CDR3, as DNA: TGTGCCAGTCACATTGGCCCGAACACTGAAGCTTTCTTT. The encoded protein is CASHIGPNTEAFF.

The rearrangement joins TRBV2 to TRBJ1-3; no reliable D call. V was shortened by 8 bases and J by 0 bases, with 11 bases between the two germline ends. This CDR3 spans 14 amino acids. Germline V gene sequence: CDR1 SNHLY, CDR2 FYNNEI. Written as DNA, the CDR3 is TGTGCCAGCCTAAGAGGGCTCTCTGGAAACACCATATATTTT. Translation gives CASLRGLSGNTIYF.

The rearrangement joins TRBV5-5 to TRBJ2-2; the D is unclear. The CDR3 length is 12 residues. The V and J ends lost 1 base and 6 bases respectively, with 4 bases between them. Germline V gene data show CDR1 as SGHKS and CDR2 as YYEKEE (reference sequence). The CDR3 region has the DNA TGTGCCAGCAGCTTGCCCTCCGGGGAGCTGTTTTTT. This codes for CASSLPSGELFF. The full variable domain, completed using reference TRBV5-5 and TRBJ2-2, is DAGVTQSPTHLIKTRGQQVTLRCSPISGHKSVSWYQQVLGQGPQFIFQYYEKEERGRGNFPDRFSARQFPNYSSELNVNALLLGDSALYLCASSLPSGELFFGEGSRLTVL.

The chain uses TRBV5-1 and TRBJ1-2; weak D call: TRBD1 (6 bases). The CDR3 consists of 13 residues. V was pared by 4 bases and J by 5 bases, with 12 bases between. From germline, CDR1 is SGHRS and CDR2 YFSETQ. CDR3 sequence (DNA): TGCGCCAGCAGCCAGGGACACCCTTATGGCTACACCTTC. Its protein product is CASSQGHPYGYTF.

V gene TRBV6-5 combines with J gene TRBJ1-1, with 11 bases identical to TRBD1. V shed 1 base and J 6 bases; nucleotides not matched to a gene: 4. Germline V gene sequence: CDR1 MNHEY, CDR2 SVGAGI. This CDR3 region has 15 residues. The CDR3 region has the DNA TGTGCCAGCAGTTACTGGCCGGGACAGGGGGCTGAAGCTTTCTTT. As protein: CASSYWPGQGAEAFF.

This clone was seen only a few times. This chain uses TRBV19 with TRBJ1-6, with 8 bases aligning to TRBD1. The CDR3 extends over 16 amino acids. Germline CDR1 and CDR2: LNHDA and SQIVND (reference sequence). Losses at the gene ends were 5 bases for V and 7 bases for J; bases not matched to a gene: 10. The CDR3 region is CASSLAGGRRNSPLHF. CDR3 sequence (DNA): TGTGCCAGTAGTCTCGCAGGGGGCAGACGGAATTCACCCCTCCACTTT.